This TCR beta chain was captured by sequencing in a study of blood T cell repertoires in COVID-19. The ends lost 10 bases at V and 5 bases at J; junction bases unmatched: 8. Germline V gives CDR1 MDHEN, CDR2 SYDVKM. The CDR3 is 12 amino acids. Per the original methods: How many nucleated cells were present was estimated from reference gene primer amplification. Profiling relied on immunoSEQ multiplex PCR, and the TCRdb table lists in-frame clones only, not all of them. V and J calls and clone size come straight from that table; D and trimming were deduced from the DNA. This sample has some 45,000 clones, with 80% to 90% found just once.

The sequenced material came from peripheral blood. This receptor was identified in a man in his sixties with active COVID-19. The gene calls are TRBV28 and TRBJ2-7; 7 nucleotides line up with TRBD2. The CDR3 loop reads CAIMGGSDEQYF. For the CDR3, the DNA is TGTGCCATTATGGGGGGGTCCGACGAGCAGTACTTC.